This TCR beta chain originates from a study of cytomegalovirus exposure and HLA in healthy donors. TCRdb's table, derived via immunoSEQ multiplex PCR, lists solely in-frame clones and lacks some. Here the sample spans 120,000 to 150,000 clones, around nine tenths being singletons. Study observations and caveats: In vitro assays verified that a few CMV-associated chains recognized CMV antigens specifically.

Worth noting for this clone: Antigen: not known.

Sequenced material: PBMCs. This TCR came from a man between 18 and 29 years old in good health and CMV-seropositive.

This CDR3 is CAISKSRLAFNNEQFF. The DNA of the CDR3 is TGTGCCATCAGTAAAAGCCGACTAGCGTTCAACAATGAGCAGTTCTTC. The chain has TRBV10-3 and TRBJ2-1; 8 bases agree with TRBD2. Trimming at V came to 5 bases and at J to 5 bases, leaving 11 bases not matched to a gene. CDR3 length: 16 residues. CDR1 ENHRY and CDR2 SYGVKD come from the germline V gene.